This T cell receptor beta chain was obtained from a study of PD-L1 blockade in urothelial cancer. Across the whole study: Blood gave a median 141,255 T cells. Study-level results: Durable-benefit patients expanded tumor-associated blood clones more at 3 weeks. Better survival was forecast by a pretreatment blood TCR clonality below the median.

The ends were cut back, 3 bases at V and 4 bases at J, with 6 bases in the middle. The CDR3 has 13 residues. Germline lookup yields CDR1 SGHVS and CDR2 FQNEAQ. Synthetic analogs of TCR templates were spiked into every PCR. Measured with immunoSEQ multiplex PCR; TCRdb has only the in-frame clones, and not every one. In the table there are over 100,000 clones, about 88% of which are singletons. Time point indicated: pretreatment peripheral blood. A remark on this clone: Its specificity is not known.

The V gene is TRBV7-8, the J gene TRBJ2-2; no definite D call. The sample was PBMCs, taken around atezolizumab (anti-PD-L1) treatment. This TCR came from a man in his fifties or sixties with urothelial cancer. The CDR3 DNA reads as TGTGCCAGCAGCTTGACTGGCACCGGGGAGCTGTTTTTT. This encodes CASSLTGTGELFF.